This T cell receptor beta chain was sequenced for a study of blood T cell repertoires in COVID-19. This CDR3 comprises 14 residues. V gave up 6 bases and J gave up 6 bases; unmatched junction bases: 11. Germline-derived CDR1 and CDR2 are LGHDT and YNNKEL (reference sequence). The data were produced by immunoSEQ multiplex PCR, yet TCRdb's version contains in-frame clones alone and is incomplete. The repertoire holds 150,000 to 200,000 clones, with just over 90% as singletons. J is TRBJ2-7 and V is TRBV3-1 (or the pseudogene TRBV3-2); 7 bases line up with TRBD1. This TCR derives from a man aged 18 to 29 with COVID-19, enrolled during active disease. Sequenced sample: peripheral blood. CDR3 sequence reads: CASSSGTVVGEQYF. The CDR3 DNA is TGTGCCAGCAGTTCCGGGACAGTAGTAGGCGAGCAGTACTTC.